Sequencing of this T cell receptor beta chain was carried out in a study of blood T cell repertoires in COVID-19. In the original workflow: Amplification of reference gene primers was used by the study to estimate nucleated cell counts. Clones were read by immunoSEQ multiplex PCR, and TCRdb kept only the in-frame ones, dropping some. V and J calls and clone size are as listed in that table; D and trimming were resolved from the DNA. The profile shows 200,000 or so clones, approximately 80% of them singletons. The origin of this receptor is a human donor in a cohort sampled during active COVID-19. The sequencing input was peripheral blood.

CDR3 amino acids: CASSEGQGSSNEKLFF. The CDR3 DNA reads as TGTGCCAGCAGTGAAGGGCAGGGTTCAAGTAATGAAAAACTGTTTTTT. The chain recombines TRBV6-1 with TRBJ1-4, with D possibly being TRBD1 (5 bases). V lost 1 base and J lost 4, with 13 bases in between. The CDR3 loop spans 16 amino acids. Germline V gene sequence: CDR1 MNHNS, CDR2 SASEGT.